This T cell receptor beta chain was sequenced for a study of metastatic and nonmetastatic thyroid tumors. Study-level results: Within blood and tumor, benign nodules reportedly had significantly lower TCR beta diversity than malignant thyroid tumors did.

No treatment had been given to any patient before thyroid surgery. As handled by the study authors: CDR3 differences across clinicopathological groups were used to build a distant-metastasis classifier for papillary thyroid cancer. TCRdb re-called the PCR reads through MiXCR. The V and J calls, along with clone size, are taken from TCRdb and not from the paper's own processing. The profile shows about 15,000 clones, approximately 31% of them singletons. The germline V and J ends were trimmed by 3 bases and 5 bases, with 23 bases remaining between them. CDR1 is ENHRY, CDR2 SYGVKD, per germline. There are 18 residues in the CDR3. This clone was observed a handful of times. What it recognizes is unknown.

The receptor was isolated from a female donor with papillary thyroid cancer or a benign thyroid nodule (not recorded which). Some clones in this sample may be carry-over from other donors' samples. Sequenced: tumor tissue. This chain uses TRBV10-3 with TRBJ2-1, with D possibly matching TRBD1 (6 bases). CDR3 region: CAISDPPGHSENDNEQFF. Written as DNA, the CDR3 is TGTGCCATCAGTGATCCGCCGGGACACTCGGAAAATGACAATGAGCAGTTCTTC.